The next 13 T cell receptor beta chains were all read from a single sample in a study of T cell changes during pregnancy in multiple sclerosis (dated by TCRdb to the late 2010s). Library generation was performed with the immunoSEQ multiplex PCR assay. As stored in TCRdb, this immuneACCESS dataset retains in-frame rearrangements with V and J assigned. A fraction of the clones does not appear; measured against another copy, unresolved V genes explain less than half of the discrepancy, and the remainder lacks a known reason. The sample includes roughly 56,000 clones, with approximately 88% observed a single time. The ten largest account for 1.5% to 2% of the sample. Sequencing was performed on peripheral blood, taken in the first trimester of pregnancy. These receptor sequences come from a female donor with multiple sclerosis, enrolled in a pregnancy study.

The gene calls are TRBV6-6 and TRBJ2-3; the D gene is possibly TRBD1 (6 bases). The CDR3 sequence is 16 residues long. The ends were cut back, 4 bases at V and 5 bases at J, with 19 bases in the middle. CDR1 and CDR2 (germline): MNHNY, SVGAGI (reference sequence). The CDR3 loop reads CASSWNRQDARDTQYF. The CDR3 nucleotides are TGTGCCAGCAGTTGGAACCGACAGGACGCCAGAGATACGCAGTATTTT.

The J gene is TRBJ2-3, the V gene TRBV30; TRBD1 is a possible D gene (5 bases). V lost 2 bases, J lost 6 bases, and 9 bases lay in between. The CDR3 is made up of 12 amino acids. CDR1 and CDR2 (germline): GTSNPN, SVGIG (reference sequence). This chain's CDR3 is CAWSPRQDTQYF. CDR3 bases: TGTGCCTGGAGTCCTCGACAGGATACGCAGTATTTT.

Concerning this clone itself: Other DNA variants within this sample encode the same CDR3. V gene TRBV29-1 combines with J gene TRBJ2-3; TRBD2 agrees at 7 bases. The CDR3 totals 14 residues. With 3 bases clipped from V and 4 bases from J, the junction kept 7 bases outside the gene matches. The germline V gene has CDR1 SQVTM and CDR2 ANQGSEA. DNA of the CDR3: TGCAGCGTTGAGGGCGGGAGAGGCGCAGATACGCAGTATTTT. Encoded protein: CSVEGGRGADTQYF.

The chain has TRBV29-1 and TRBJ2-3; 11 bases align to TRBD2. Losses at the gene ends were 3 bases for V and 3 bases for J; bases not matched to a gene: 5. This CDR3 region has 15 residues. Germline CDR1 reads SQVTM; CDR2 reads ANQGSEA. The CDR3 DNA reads TGCAGCGTTGATCGGACTAGCGGGCTAACAGATACGCAGTATTTT. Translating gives CSVDRTSGLTDTQYF.

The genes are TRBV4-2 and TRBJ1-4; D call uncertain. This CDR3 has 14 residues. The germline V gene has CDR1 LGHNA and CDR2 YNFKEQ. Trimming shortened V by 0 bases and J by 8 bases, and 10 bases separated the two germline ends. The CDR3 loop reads CASSQDRAGEKLFF. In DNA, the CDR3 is TGTGCCAGCAGCCAAGATCGGGCGGGGGAAAAACTGTTTTTT.

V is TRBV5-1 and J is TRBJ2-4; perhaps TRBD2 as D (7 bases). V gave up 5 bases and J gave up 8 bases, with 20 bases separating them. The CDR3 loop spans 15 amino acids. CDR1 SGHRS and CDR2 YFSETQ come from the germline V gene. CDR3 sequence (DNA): TGCGCCAGCAGTCTTGGACTAGGGGGTAAAGACATTCAGTACTTC. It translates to CASSLGLGGKDIQYF. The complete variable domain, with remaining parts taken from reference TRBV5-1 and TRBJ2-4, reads KAGVTQTPRYLIKTRGQQVTLSCSPISGHRSVSWYQQTPGQGLQFLFEYFSETQRNKGNFPGRFSGRQFSNSRSEMNVSTLELGDSALYLCASSLGLGGKDIQYFGAGTRLSVL.

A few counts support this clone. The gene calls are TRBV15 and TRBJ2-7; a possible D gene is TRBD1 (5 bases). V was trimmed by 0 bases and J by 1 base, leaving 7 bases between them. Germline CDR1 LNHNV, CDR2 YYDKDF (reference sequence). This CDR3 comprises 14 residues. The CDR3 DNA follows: TGTGCCACCAGCAGAGACAGGGATTCCTACGAGCAGTACTTC. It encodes CATSRDRDSYEQYF. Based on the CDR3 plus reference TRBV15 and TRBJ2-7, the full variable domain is DAMVIQNPRYQVTQFGKPVTLSCSQTLNHNVMYWYQQKSSQAPKLLFHYYDKDFNNEADTPDNFQSRRPNTSFCFLDIRSPGLGDTAMYLCATSRDRDSYEQYFGPGTRLTVT.

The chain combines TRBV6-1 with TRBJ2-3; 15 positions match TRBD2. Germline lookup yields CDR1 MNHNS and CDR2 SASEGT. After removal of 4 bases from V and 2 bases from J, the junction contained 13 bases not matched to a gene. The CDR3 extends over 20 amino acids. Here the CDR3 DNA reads TGTGCCAGCAGTGCGAAAGGACTAGCGGGAGGGGCCCTATTCACAGATACGCAGTATTTT. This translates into CASSAKGLAGGALFTDTQYF.

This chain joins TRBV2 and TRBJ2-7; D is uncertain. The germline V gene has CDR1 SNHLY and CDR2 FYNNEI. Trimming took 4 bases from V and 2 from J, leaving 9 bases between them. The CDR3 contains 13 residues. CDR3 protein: CASSVYSTYEQYF. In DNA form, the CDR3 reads TGTGCCAGCAGTGTCTACAGCACCTACGAGCAGTACTTC.

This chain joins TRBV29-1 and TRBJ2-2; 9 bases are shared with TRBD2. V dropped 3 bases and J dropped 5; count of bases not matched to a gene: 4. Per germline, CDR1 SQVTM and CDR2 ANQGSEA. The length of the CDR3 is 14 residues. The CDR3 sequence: CSVDGTSSTGELFF. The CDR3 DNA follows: TGCAGCGTTGATGGGACTAGCTCTACCGGGGAGCTGTTTTTT.

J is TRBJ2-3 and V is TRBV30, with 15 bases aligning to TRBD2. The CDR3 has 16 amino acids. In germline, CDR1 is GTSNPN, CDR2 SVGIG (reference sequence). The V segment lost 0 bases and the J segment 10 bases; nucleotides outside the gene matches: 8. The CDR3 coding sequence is TGTGCCTGGAGTGTGGGACTAGCGGGAGGAATTGATTCGCAGTATTTT. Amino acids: CAWSVGLAGGIDSQYF. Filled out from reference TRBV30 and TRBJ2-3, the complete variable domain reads SQTIHQWPATLVQPVGSPLSLECTVEGTSNPNLYWYRQAAGRGLQLLFYSVGIGQISSEVPQNLSASRPQDRQFILSSKKLLLSDSGFYLCAWSVGLAGGIDSQYFGPGTRLTVL.

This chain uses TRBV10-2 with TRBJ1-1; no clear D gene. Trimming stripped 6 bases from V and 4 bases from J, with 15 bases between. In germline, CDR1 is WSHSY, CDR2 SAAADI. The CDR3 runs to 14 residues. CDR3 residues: CASREPGGSTEAFF. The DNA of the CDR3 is TGCGCCAGCAGGGAGCCAGGAGGCAGCACTGAAGCTTTCTTT.

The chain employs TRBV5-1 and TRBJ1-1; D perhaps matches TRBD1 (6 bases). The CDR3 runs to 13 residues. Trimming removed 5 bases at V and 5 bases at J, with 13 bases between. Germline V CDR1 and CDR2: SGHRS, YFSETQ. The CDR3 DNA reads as TGCGCCAGCAGGGACAGCCCCCGAACTGAAGCTTTCTTT. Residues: CASRDSPRTEAFF.